This is a list of T cell receptor beta chains from one sample in a study of Graves' ophthalmopathy and Graves' hyperthyroidism. TCRdb re-derived calls from the multiplex PCR reads in MiXCR, one entry per CDR3 protein. The sample consists of roughly 600,000 distinct CDR3 sequences, 35% to 45% of them appearing once. Sequenced sample: peripheral blood or thyroid tissue (not recorded which). The origin of the receptors is an adult man with Graves' hyperthyroidism. The CDR3 runs from the conserved cysteine through the conserved F or W. The D gene is left open where the match is weak. Clone size, where shown, is once, few, many, or a class for clones that have expanded.

TRBV2	TRBJ2-1	-	TRBD2	CASSESGRGNEQFF	TGTGCCAGCAGTGAAAGCGGGAGGGGGAATGAGCAGTTCTTC
TRBV2	TRBJ2-7	many	-	CASSEPRDYEQYF	TGTGCCAGCAGTGAGCCGAGGGACTACGAGCAGTACTTC
TRBV11-2	TRBJ2-2	few	-	CASNPWASVDTGELFF	TGTGCCAGCAACCCATGGGCGTCCGTGGACACCGGGGAGCTGTTTTTT
TRBV29-1	TRBJ2-5	-	TRBD2	CSPGSGKYQETQYF	TGCAGCCCAGGGAGCGGGAAGTACCAAGAGACCCAGTACTTC
TRBV15	TRBJ1-1	many	-	CATSRDRSTEAFF	TGTGCCACCAGCAGAGACCGGAGCACTGAAGCTTTCTTT
TRBV11-2	TRBJ1-5	many	-	CASSLSTYSNQPQHF	TGTGCCAGCAGCTTGAGCACCTATAGCAATCAGCCCCAGCATTTT
TRBV4-1	TRBJ2-7	many	TRBD2	CASSQGRGLGTYEQYF	TGCGCCAGCAGCCAAGGTAGGGGACTAGGAACCTACGAGCAGTACTTC
TRBV9	TRBJ1-1	many	-	CASSGTTGLNTEAFF	TGTGCCAGCAGCGGTACCACAGGGTTGAACACTGAAGCTTTCTTT
TRBV6-1	TRBJ2-7	few	-	CASSEGNNPSYEQYF	TGTGCCAGCAGTGAAGGGAACAACCCATCCTACGAGCAGTACTTC
TRBV29-1	TRBJ1-5	-	TRBD1	CSVGTGSDQPQHF	TGCAGCGTAGGGACAGGGTCGGATCAGCCCCAGCATTTT
TRBV19	TRBJ1-4	-	-	CASRTGSLNEKLFF	TGTGCCAGTAGAACCGGGTCTCTAAATGAAAAACTGTTTTTT
TRBV2	TRBJ2-7	many	-	CASVDGFYEQYF	TGTGCCAGCGTGGACGGTTTCTACGAGCAGTACTTC
TRBV7-2	TRBJ1-1	-	TRBD1	CASGQGSSTEAFF	TGTGCCAGCGGACAGGGTTCCAGCACTGAAGCTTTCTTT
TRBV24-1	TRBJ2-3	-	TRBD2	CATSDSSGGSTDTQYF	TGTGCCACCAGTGATTCTAGCGGGGGCAGCACAGATACGCAGTATTTT
TRBV7-6	TRBJ1-5	-	-	CASSHSNPAETNSNQPQHF	TGTGCCAGCAGCCACTCAAACCCGGCGGAGACTAATAGCAATCAGCCCCAGCATTTT
TRBV12-3/TRBV12-4	TRBJ1-4	many	-	CASSGTGLEEKLFF	TGTGCCAGCAGTGGTACAGGGCTGGAGGAAAAACTGTTTTTT
TRBV12-3/TRBV12-4	TRBJ1-1	many	TRBD1	CASSYTGVWAFF	TGTGCCAGCAGTTACACAGGGGTCTGGGCTTTCTTT
TRBV5-1	TRBJ1-2	many	-	CASSLDSGGYGYTF	TGCGCCAGCAGCTTGGACAGCGGAGGCTATGGCTACACCTTC
TRBV19	TRBJ2-2	-	TRBD1	CASSIGSRQGATGELFF	TGTGCCAGTAGTATTGGAAGTAGACAGGGGGCGACCGGGGAGCTGTTTTTT